One TCR beta chain is described in this entry. These data belong to a study of blood T cell repertoires in COVID-19. Across the whole study: In each case, the material was cDNA or gDNA derived from T cells, B-cell-depleted T cells, or PBMCs.

Under the authors' procedure: Reference gene primer amplification gave estimated nucleated cell counts. Here immunoSEQ multiplex PCR was the method, and the copy in TCRdb shows in-frame clones only, minus some. V and J calls and clone size are as listed in that table; D and trimming were resolved from the DNA. The top ten clones hold 3% to 4% of a sample with about 160,000 clones, around 84% of them seen once. CDR1 is SQVTM, CDR2 ANQGSEA, per germline. CDR3 size: 13 residues. Trimming took off 3 bases at V and 1 base at J, with 9 bases between the two ends. The chain uses TRBV29-1 and TRBJ1-2; D call uncertain. This TCR was recovered from a human donor with acute or convalescent COVID-19. The donor label of this sample is uncertain. The sequenced sample consisted of peripheral blood. The CDR3 spells CSVEAVDNYGYTF. The CDR3 nucleotides read TGCAGCGTTGAGGCGGTCGATAACTATGGCTACACCTTC.